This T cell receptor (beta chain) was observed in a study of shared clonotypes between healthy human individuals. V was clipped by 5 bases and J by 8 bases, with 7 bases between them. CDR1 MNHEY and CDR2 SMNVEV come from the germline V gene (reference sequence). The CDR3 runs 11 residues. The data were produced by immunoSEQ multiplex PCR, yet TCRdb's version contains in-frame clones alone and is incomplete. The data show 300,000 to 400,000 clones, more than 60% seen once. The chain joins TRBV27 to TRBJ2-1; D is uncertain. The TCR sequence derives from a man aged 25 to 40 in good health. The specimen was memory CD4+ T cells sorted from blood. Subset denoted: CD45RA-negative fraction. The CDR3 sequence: CASSDSYEQFF. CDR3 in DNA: TGTGCCAGCAGTGACTCTTATGAGCAGTTCTTC.